This T cell receptor beta chain was sequenced during a study of regulatory T cells in long-lasting Graves disease. Points from the study as a whole: TCR diversity was lower in persistent than newly diagnosed Graves' disease.

The TCR beta library used iRepertoire HTBI primers with Arm-PCR amplification of CDR3. Using its own MiXCR run on the multiplex PCR reads, TCRdb lists one record per CDR3 protein. The sample shows hundreds of thousands of distinct CDR3 sequences, about 13% of them seen only once. This clonotype was detected ten times or more. Its antigen is not identified. Looked up from germline, CDR1 is MNHNS and CDR2 is SASEGT. V was trimmed by 10 bases and J by 8 bases, leaving 17 bases between them. This CDR3 has 13 amino acids. Documented time point: newly diagnosed GD, antithyroid drugs for less than 3 months. From RNA extracted from PBMCs, the TCR library was made. Graves' disease diagnoses used American Thyroid Association guidelines. These data also featured in a second study, about T cells in Graves' hyperthyroidism and ophthalmopathy. From that second work: TCR CDR3 underwent first-round RT-PCR with the HTBI primer set. Blood also showed most of the thyroid clonotypes that were expanded above 0.001.

This chain connects TRBV6-1 to TRBJ1-4, with D uncertain. This specimen was peripheral blood mononuclear cells (PBMCs), taken at new diagnosis, from a patient treated with antithyroid drugs. This receptor was obtained from a man younger than 40 with Graves disease. CDR3 region: CAIARRFGEKLFF. CDR3 nucleotides: TGTGCCATCGCGAGGAGATTCGGCGAAAAACTGTTTTTT.